At least ten counts were recorded for the clone carrying this TCR beta chain. What it binds is unknown. These data originate in a study of T cells in Graves' hyperthyroidism and ophthalmopathy. Study-wide points: Ophthalmopathy prediction by the model preceded onset by a median about 6.5 months. Blood also contained most expanded thyroid clonotypes above 0.001.

An absence of ophthalmopathy progression within 18 months meant stable Graves' hyperthyroidism. V shed 4 bases and J shed 0 bases, with 7 bases lying between them. The CDR3 sequence is 14 residues long. The germline V gene has CDR1 SGHAT and CDR2 FQDESV (reference sequence). The source material, RNA transcripts, was used to amplify TCR beta CDR3 regions. The primer set for the first-round RT-PCR of the TCR CDR3 was HTBI. TCRdb analysed the multiplex PCR reads with MiXCR anew, one entry per CDR3 protein. The sample includes approximately 400,000 distinct CDR3 sequences, about 15% of them seen just once.

This clonotype originated in a woman aged 25 to 39 with Graves' hyperthyroidism. The material sequenced was blood. V usage is TRBV11-1 and J usage is TRBJ2-1, with a weak D call TRBD2 (6 bases). The CDR3 reads CASSSGVSYNEQFF. The DNA for the CDR3 is TGTGCCAGCAGCTCGGGAGTCTCCTACAATGAGCAGTTCTTC.